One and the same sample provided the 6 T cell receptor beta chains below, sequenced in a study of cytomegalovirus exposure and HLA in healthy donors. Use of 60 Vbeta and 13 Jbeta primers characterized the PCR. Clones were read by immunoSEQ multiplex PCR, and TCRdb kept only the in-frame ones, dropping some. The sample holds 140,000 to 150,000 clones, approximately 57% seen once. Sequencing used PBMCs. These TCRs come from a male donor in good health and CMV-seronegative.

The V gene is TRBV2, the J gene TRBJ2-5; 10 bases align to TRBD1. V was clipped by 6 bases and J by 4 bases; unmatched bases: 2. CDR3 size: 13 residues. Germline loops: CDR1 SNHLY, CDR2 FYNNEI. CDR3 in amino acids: CASRRDRGETQYF. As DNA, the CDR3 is TGTGCCAGCAGACGGGACAGGGGAGAGACCCAGTACTTC.

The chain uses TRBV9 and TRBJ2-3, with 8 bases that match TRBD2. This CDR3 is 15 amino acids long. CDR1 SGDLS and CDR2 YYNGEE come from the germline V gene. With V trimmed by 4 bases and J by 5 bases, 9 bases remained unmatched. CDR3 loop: CASSPGGDVGDTQYF. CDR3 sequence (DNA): TGTGCCAGCAGCCCGGGGGGGGATGTGGGAGATACGCAGTATTTT.

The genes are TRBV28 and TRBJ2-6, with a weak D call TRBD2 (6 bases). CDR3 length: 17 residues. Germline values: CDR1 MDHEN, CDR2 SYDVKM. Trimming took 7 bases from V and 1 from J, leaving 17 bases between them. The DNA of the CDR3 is TGTGCCAGCACCCAGGGTGGAGGGAATTCTGGGGCCAACGTCCTGACTTTC. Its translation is CASTQGGGNSGANVLTF.

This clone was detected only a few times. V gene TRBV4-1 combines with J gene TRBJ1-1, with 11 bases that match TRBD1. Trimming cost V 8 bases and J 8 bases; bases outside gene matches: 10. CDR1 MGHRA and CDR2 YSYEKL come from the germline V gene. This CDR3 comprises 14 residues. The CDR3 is CASRSGQGVGEAFF. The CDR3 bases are TGCGCCAGCCGCTCGGGACAGGGGGTTGGGGAAGCTTTCTTT.

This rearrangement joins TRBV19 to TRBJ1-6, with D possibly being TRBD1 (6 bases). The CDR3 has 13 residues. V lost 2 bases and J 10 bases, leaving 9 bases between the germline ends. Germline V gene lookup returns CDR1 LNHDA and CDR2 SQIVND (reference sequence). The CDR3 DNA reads TGTGCCAGTAGTATAAACAGGGTCTCACCCCTCCACTTT. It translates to CASSINRVSPLHF.

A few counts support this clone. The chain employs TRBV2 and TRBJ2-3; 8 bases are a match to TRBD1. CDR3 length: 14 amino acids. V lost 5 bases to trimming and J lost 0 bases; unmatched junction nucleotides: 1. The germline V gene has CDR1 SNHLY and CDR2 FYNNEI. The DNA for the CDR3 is TGTGCCAGCAGTTACAGGGGGAGCACAGATACGCAGTATTTT. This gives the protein CASSYRGSTDTQYF.